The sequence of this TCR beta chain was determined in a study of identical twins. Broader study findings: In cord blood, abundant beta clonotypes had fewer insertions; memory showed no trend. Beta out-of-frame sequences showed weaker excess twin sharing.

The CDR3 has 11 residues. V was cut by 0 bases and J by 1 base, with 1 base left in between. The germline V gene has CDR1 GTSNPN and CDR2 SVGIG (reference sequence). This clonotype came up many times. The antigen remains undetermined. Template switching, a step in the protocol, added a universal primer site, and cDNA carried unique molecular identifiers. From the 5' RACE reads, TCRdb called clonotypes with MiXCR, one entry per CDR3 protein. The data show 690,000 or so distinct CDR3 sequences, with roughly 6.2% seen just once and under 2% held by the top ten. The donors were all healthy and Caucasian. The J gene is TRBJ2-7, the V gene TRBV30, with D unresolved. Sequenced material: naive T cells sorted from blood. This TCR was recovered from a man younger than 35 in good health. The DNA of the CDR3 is TGTGCCTGGAGTGTATCCTACGAGCAGTACTTC. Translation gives CAWSVSYEQYF. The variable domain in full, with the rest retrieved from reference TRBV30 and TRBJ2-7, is SQTIHQWPATLVQPVGSPLSLECTVEGTSNPNLYWYRQAAGRGLQLLFYSVGIGQISSEVPQNLSASRPQDRQFILSSKKLLLSDSGFYLCAWSVSYEQYFGPGTRLTVT.